A selection of T cell receptor beta chains follows, all from one sample in a study of CD4+ T cells in melanoma. This table comes from immunoSEQ multiplex PCR, and its TCRdb copy is limited to in-frame clones, with some not included. The table lists some 150,000 clones, about nine tenths of them singletons. The source of these receptors is a human donor with melanoma. Both conserved end residues are part of each CDR3.

cdr3_length v_call cdr3_aa
16 TRBV11-3 CASSLEWGSSYNEQFF
13 TRBV6-1 CAARTGGPYEQYF
15 TRBV10-3 CAIRVGLLSTDTQYF
12 TRBV16 CASSQLGYGYTF
14 TRBV5-1 CASSRVTNSYEQYF
15 TRBV28 CASRDGTGTGNTIYF
15 TRBV7-2 CASSPRGASGNTIYF
14 TRBV7-9 CASSLSQSRETQYF
14 TRBV6-5 CASRSFGPVTEAFF
12 TRBV28 CASARVPREQYF
14 TRBV9 CASGLTGKRETQYF
15 TRBV18 CASSPPSSSTDTQYF
14 TRBV5-6 CASSPPAGIYGYTF
15 TRBV19 CASSNQRPGGYGYTF
13 TRBV15 CATSSQGATEAFF
14 TRBV9 CASSPLVNTGELFF
15 TRBV10-3 CAISESGVGNTEAFF
15 TRBV7-9 CASSKTGTGTYEQYF
16 TRBV2 CASAPQGGQVGGELFF
14 TRBV11-2 CASSGDRGLGGYTF
14 TRBV19 CASSRSGLSTEAFF
16 TRBV13 CASSSRRDRVYNEQFF
17 TRBV15 CATSSLPLTGGRPGAFF